This is a list of T cell receptor beta chains from one sample in a study of blood T cell repertoires in COVID-19. Repertoires were generated with immunoSEQ multiplex PCR, while TCRdb's copy carries only in-frame clones and drops some. Among around 300,000 clones, over 70% were seen once, and the ten largest hold about 5%. Sequencing input: PBMCs or T cells enriched from blood (not recorded which). These receptors were collected from a man aged 25 to 40 who had recovered from COVID-19. The CDR3 runs from the conserved cysteine through the conserved F or W. D genes are given only for firm matches.

>TRBV5-1|-|TRBJ1-5
CASSSGRNQPQHF
TGCGCCAGCAGCTCAGGGCGCAATCAGCCCCAGCATTTT
>TRBV2|-|TRBJ2-4
CASSWDRDTAKNIQYF
TGTGCCAGCAGCTGGGATAGGGACACAGCCAAAAACATTCAGTACTTC
>TRBV18|TRBD1|TRBJ1-5
CASSPLPPGGAGSNQPQHF
TGTGCCAGCTCACCCCTACCCCCAGGGGGCGCGGGGAGCAATCAGCCCCAGCATTTT
>TRBV6-5|-|TRBJ2-5
CASRLGFSETQYF
TGTGCCAGCAGACTCGGGTTTTCGGAGACCCAGTACTTC
>TRBV5-4|-|TRBJ2-6
CASSFTGLGANVLTF
TGTGCCAGCAGCTTTACAGGGTTGGGGGCCAACGTCCTGACTTTC
>TRBV7-3|-|TRBJ2-1
CASSLVGGDNEQFF
TGTGCCAGCAGCTTAGTTGGGGGCGACAATGAGCAGTTCTTC
>TRBV3-1/TRBV3-2|-|TRBJ2-3
CASSPREGASGTDTQYF
TGTGCCAGCAGCCCAAGGGAAGGGGCCTCAGGCACAGATACGCAGTATTTT
>TRBV2|TRBD1|TRBJ2-5
CASRWTGSQETQYF
TGTGCCAGCAGATGGACAGGGTCCCAAGAGACCCAGTACTTC
>TRBV7-8|TRBD1|TRBJ1-5
CASSLRGQGIPQHF
TGTGCCAGCAGCTTAAGGGGACAGGGTATACCCCAGCATTTT
>TRBV7-9|TRBD1|TRBJ2-7
CASSLGTTGDTYEQYF
TGTGCCAGCAGCTTAGGGACGACAGGGGATACCTACGAGCAGTACTTC
>TRBV29-1|TRBD2|TRBJ2-7
CSVDSGAGGRYEQYF
TGCAGCGTTGATTCTGGGGCGGGGGGCCGCTACGAGCAGTACTTC
>TRBV11-2|TRBD1|TRBJ2-7
CASTGTGANYEQYF
TGTGCCAGCACCGGCACAGGGGCCAACTACGAGCAGTACTTC
>TRBV19|-|TRBJ2-1
CASSILSGDYNEQFF
TGTGCCAGTAGTATTTTGTCGGGGGACTACAATGAGCAGTTCTTC
>TRBV14|TRBD1|TRBJ1-2
CASSLTGGGGYTF
TGTGCCAGCAGCCTCACAGGGGGTGGTGGCTACACCTTC
>TRBV5-1|TRBD1|TRBJ1-1
CASSSSGGRDTEAFF
TGCGCCAGCAGCTCGTCAGGGGGGAGAGACACTGAAGCTTTCTTT
>TRBV6-5|TRBD1|TRBJ2-1
CASSYGQGYNEQFF
TGTGCCAGCAGTTACGGACAGGGGTACAATGAGCAGTTCTTC
>TRBV7-2|-|TRBJ1-5
CASSPKGDQPQHF
TGTGCCAGCAGCCCCAAAGGGGATCAGCCCCAGCATTTT